The rows below give T cell receptor beta chains drawn from one sample of a study of blood T cell repertoires in COVID-19. Profiled with immunoSEQ multiplex PCR; TCRdb holds only in-frame clones, not every one. The sample shows about 210,000 clones, under 90% of them seen only once. Sequencing used PBMCs or T cells enriched from blood (not recorded which). The receptors here all came from a woman between 50 and 59 years old with acute COVID-19. The conserved cysteine and the conserved F or W are not part of the CDR3 here. Fields, in order: D gene, J gene, V gene, CDR3 protein. A D gene is named only where the DNA matches it firmly.

>NA|TRBJ2-5|TRBV6-5
ASSYSTTSRSETQY
>TRBD1|TRBJ1-1|TRBV5-1
ASSFSGQATVGAF
>NA|TRBJ2-5|TRBV7-2
ASSPTFSVGGRETQY
>NA|TRBJ2-5|TRBV4-3
ASSRGQGETQY
>NA|TRBJ2-1|TRBV3-1/TRBV3-2
ASSHSRGGSYNEQF
>TRBD1|TRBJ1-1|TRBV7-8
ASSPGQGILGAF
>NA|TRBJ2-7|TRBV15
ATSRGRTYEQY
>TRBD2|TRBJ2-7|TRBV11-1
ASSATSGVYEQY
>TRBD1|TRBJ1-6|TRBV3-1/TRBV3-2
ASSHGTGSSYNSPLH
>NA|TRBJ2-1|TRBV19
ASTPSAAGLNEQF
>TRBD1|TRBJ2-7|TRBV5-6
ASSFDRVSEQY
>NA|TRBJ2-3|TRBV2
AGGLAAQYTQY
>TRBD1|TRBJ1-6|TRBV14
ASSLRTGGYSPLH
>TRBD2|TRBJ2-5|TRBV19
ASTRAGGPVETQY
>NA|TRBJ2-7|TRBV11-3
ASSPRGYEQY
>TRBD2|TRBJ2-4|TRBV11-2
ASSSPPLRLAGAKNIQY
>TRBD1|TRBJ2-3|TRBV18
ASSPRRGTGDTQY
>NA|TRBJ2-7|TRBV19
ASSENSGVNEQY
>NA|TRBJ2-5|TRBV12-5
ASGLAPRETQY
>NA|TRBJ1-1|TRBV2
ASSSGLGTEAF
>TRBD1|TRBJ1-1|TRBV10-3
AISPLLGTGVNTEAF
>NA|TRBJ1-1|TRBV28
ASSRRGPNTEAF
>TRBD2|TRBJ2-3|TRBV6-5
ASSYAGTSAADTQY
>TRBD2|TRBJ2-1|TRBV7-3
ASSSRHTSGLNNEQF
>TRBD1|TRBJ2-2|TRBV5-1
ARGDRERTGELF
>TRBD1|TRBJ1-5|TRBV7-4
ASSLLGQGCQPQH
>NA|TRBJ2-7|TRBV14
ASSQGLVRGWEQY
>TRBD1|TRBJ1-6|TRBV2
ASRRDRGWGSPLH
>NA|TRBJ2-1|TRBV7-8
ASSLVGSDEQF
>NA|TRBJ2-5|TRBV7-9
ASSNLLAGETQY
>NA|TRBJ1-1|TRBV6-1
ASSEYKTGTEAF
>NA|TRBJ1-5|TRBV28
ASSLSRSGNQPQH
>TRBD2|TRBJ2-1|TRBV2
ASSSGTSGPNEQF
>NA|TRBJ2-5|TRBV27
ASSLSGFLQETQY
>TRBD2|TRBJ2-7|TRBV11-2
ASSLDGSGGSSYEQY
>NA|TRBJ1-5|TRBV2
ASSELGPNSNQPQH
>NA|TRBJ1-6|TRBV5-1
ASSLGLINSPLH
>NA|TRBJ1-1|TRBV18
ASSPLEGYRAEAF
>TRBD1|TRBJ1-1|TRBV19
ASSLTGTGNTEAF
>NA|TRBJ1-2|TRBV7-2
ASSFDSGTKDGYT
>NA|TRBJ2-4|TRBV7-2
ASSLVAGLVENIQY
>TRBD2|TRBJ2-2|TRBV19
ASSIEAGGGGLAGELF
>NA|TRBJ1-4|TRBV11-3
ASKGPATTNEKLF
>NA|TRBJ2-7|TRBV9
ASSPGGPMYEQY
>TRBD1|TRBJ1-6|TRBV20-1
SASKTGGNSPLH
>TRBD2|TRBJ2-3|TRBV7-3
ASSLRGGSSTDTQY
>TRBD2|TRBJ2-1|TRBV18
ASSPPAGGRSYNEQF
>TRBD1|TRBJ1-2|TRBV6-2/TRBV6-3
ASSDPGTGGGLNYGYT
>NA|TRBJ2-3|TRBV13
ASSSTGFTDTQY
>TRBD1|TRBJ2-5|TRBV28
ASSDRVPETQY
>NA|TRBJ1-1|TRBV2
ASVLSMRTEAF
>TRBD1|TRBJ1-2|TRBV5-6
ASSLVQGAGYGYT
>TRBD1|TRBJ1-2|TRBV6-1
ASKQGEGGYT
>NA|TRBJ1-4|TRBV7-9
ASSQTNEKLF
>TRBD1|TRBJ2-7|TRBV4-3
ASSRDRGPQY
>NA|TRBJ2-1|TRBV7-9
ASSPLGAGAANEQF
>TRBD2|TRBJ2-1|TRBV11-2
ASSLVPSGTYNEQF